This TCR beta chain was identified during a study of shared clonotypes between healthy human individuals. Clones were sequenced by immunoSEQ multiplex PCR, and TCRdb holds only the in-frame ones, with some missing. The sample shows 1.4 million or so clones, less than 99% of them seen only once. This sequence originates from a young man in good health. Sequenced: naive CD4+ T cells sorted from blood. Subset specified: CD45RA+ positively selected.

CDR3 bases: TGTGCCAGCAGTTTGGGGGGGACTATCGAACCCGGGGAGCTGTTTTTT. Its translation is CASSLGGTIEPGELFF. The gene calls are TRBV28 and TRBJ2-2; 7 nucleotides align to TRBD2. Germline V gene data show CDR1 as MDHEN and CDR2 as SYDVKM. Unmatched junction bases numbered 10, after V lost 3 bases and J lost 6 bases. This CDR3 is built from 16 residues.